Presented here are 10 T cell receptor beta chains from one specimen sequenced in a study of blood T cells in healthy people across ages. Then a second PCR, running roughly 7 to 11 cycles, was carried out with a sample-barcoded 5' primer and a J-beta primer mix. One entry per CDR3 protein results from TCRdb running MiXCR on the 5' RACE reads. The table shows 630,000 or so distinct CDR3 sequences, with around 32% occurring only once. Sample: blood. These receptors were obtained from a woman over 75 in good health.

The chain uses TRBV12-3 or TRBV12-4 and TRBJ1-1; no definite D call. Between the trimmed V and J ends, which lost 3 bases and 0 bases, there was a span of 11 bases. The CDR3 spans 15 residues. CDR3: CASSFRQSMNTEAFF. CDR3 nucleotide sequence: TGTGCCAGCAGTTTTCGCCAGTCTATGAACACTGAAGCTTTCTTT.

This clonotype has ten or more counts. The chain carries TRBV20-1 and TRBJ1-2, with 10 bases fitting TRBD1. The CDR3 spans 13 residues. Looked up from germline, CDR1 is DFQATT and CDR2 is SNEGSKA (reference sequence). J gave up 7 bases and V 5 bases, and 7 bases lay outside the gene matches. The DNA for the CDR3 is TGCAGTGCTGGGGGACAGGGGAGGAGTGGCTACACCTTC. Translated: CSAGGQGRSGYTF.

A few counts support this clonotype. This chain connects TRBV13 to TRBJ2-1; tentative D call: TRBD1 (6 bases). Germline assignment: CDR1 PRHDT and CDR2 FYEKMQ (reference sequence). Trimming pared 5 bases from V and 3 bases from J, leaving 14 bases between. This CDR3 spans 15 amino acids. CDR3 loop: CASSTQGRVYNEQFF. The CDR3 DNA reads as TGTGCCAGCAGCACCCAGGGGAGAGTCTACAATGAGCAGTTCTTC.

This clonotype has ten or more counts. This chain links TRBV3-1 with TRBJ2-3; D tentatively fits TRBD1 or TRBD2 (7 bases each). With 5 bases removed from V and 4 bases from J, the gap between germline ends came to 19 bases. CDR3 length: 16 amino acids. The germline V gene has CDR1 LGHDT and CDR2 YNNKEL (reference sequence). CDR3 in amino acids: CASSYQGGGVADTQYF. CDR3 bases: TGTGCCAGCAGCTACCAGGGGGGGGGCGTCGCAGATACGCAGTATTTT.

This clonotype was seen ten or more times. V is TRBV6-5 and J is TRBJ1-2, with TRBD1 identical over 7 bases. The CDR3 covers 15 residues. After removal of 6 bases from V and 8 bases from J, the junction contained 15 bases not matched to a gene. Germline CDR1 MNHEY, CDR2 SVGAGI. The CDR3: CASSPGTANTIGYTF. CDR3 sequence (DNA): TGTGCCAGCAGCCCCGGGACAGCCAACACCATCGGCTACACCTTC.

Concerning this clonotype: A much larger clonotype is one base distant, so this may be a read error. J is TRBJ1-2 and V is TRBV6-5, with 7 bases lining up with TRBD1. This CDR3 comprises 12 residues. V shed 6 bases and J 12 bases; nucleotides not matched to a gene: 10. The germline V gene encodes CDR1 MNHEY and CDR2 SVGAGI. The CDR3 region is CASSFTGDRHTF. The DNA of the CDR3 is TGTGCCAGCAGCTTTACAGGGGACCGACACACCTTC.

The chain carries TRBV30 and TRBJ2-2; a weak D match, TRBD2 (5 bases). This CDR3 comprises 16 residues. V lost 0 bases, J lost 0 bases, and 11 bases lay in between. Germline V gives CDR1 GTSNPN, CDR2 SVGIG (reference sequence). CDR3 DNA sequence: TGTGCCTGGAGTGTATTGGACTCCGCGAACACCGGGGAGCTGTTTTTT. Translating gives CAWSVLDSANTGELFF. Full variable domain (missing parts from reference TRBV30 and TRBJ2-2): SQTIHQWPATLVQPVGSPLSLECTVEGTSNPNLYWYRQAAGRGLQLLFYSVGIGQISSEVPQNLSASRPQDRQFILSSKKLLLSDSGFYLCAWSVLDSANTGELFFGEGSRLTVL.

At least ten counts were recorded for this clonotype. J is TRBJ2-5 and V is TRBV28; 10 positions agree with TRBD1. V trimming: 4 bases; J trimming: 4 bases; junction bases outside the gene matches: 9. Germline V lookup: CDR1 MDHEN, CDR2 SYDVKM. There are 16 residues in the CDR3. CDR3: CASSSIEGQGIETQYF. CDR3 in DNA: TGTGCCAGCAGTTCTATAGAGGGACAGGGGATAGAGACCCAGTACTTC.

This clonotype has a count of ten or more. This chain uses TRBV7-2 with TRBJ1-2, with TRBD1 identical over 7 bases. The CDR3 runs 14 residues. Germline V gene data show CDR1 as SGHTA and CDR2 as FQGNSA. V lost 4 bases to trimming and J lost 6 bases; unmatched junction nucleotides: 8. The CDR3 is CASSSRQGRNGYTF. The CDR3 coding sequence is TGTGCCAGCAGCTCCAGACAGGGAAGAAATGGCTACACCTTC.

V is TRBV3-1 and J is TRBJ2-5; D not certain. This CDR3 comprises 14 residues. The V gene lost 2 bases and the J gene lost 0 bases, with 7 bases spanning the gap. Germline CDR1 reads LGHDT; CDR2 reads YNNKEL (reference sequence). The CDR3 reads CASSQIGYQETQYF. The CDR3 nucleotides are TGTGCCAGCAGCCAAATCGGGTACCAAGAGACCCAGTACTTC.